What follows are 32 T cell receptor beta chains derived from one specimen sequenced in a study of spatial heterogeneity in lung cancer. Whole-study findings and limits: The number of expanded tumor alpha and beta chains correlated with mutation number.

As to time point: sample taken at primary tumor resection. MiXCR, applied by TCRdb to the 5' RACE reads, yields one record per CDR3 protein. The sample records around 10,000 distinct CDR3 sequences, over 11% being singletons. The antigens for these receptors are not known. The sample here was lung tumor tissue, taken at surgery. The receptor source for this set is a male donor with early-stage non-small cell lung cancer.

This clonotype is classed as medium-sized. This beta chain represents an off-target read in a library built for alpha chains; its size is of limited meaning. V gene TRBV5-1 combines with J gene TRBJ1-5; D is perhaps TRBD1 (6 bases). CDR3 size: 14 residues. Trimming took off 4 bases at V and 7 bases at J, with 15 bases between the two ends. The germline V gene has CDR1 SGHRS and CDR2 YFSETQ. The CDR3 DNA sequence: TGCGCCAGCAGCCCAACAGGGCCCCCGCAGCCCCAGCATTTT. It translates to CASSPTGPPQPQHF.

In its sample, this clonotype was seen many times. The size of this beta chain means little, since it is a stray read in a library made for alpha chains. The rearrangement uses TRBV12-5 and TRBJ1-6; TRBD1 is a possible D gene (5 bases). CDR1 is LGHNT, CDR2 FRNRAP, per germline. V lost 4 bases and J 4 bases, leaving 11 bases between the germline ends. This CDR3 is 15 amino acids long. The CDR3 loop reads CASGWLDRYNSPLHF. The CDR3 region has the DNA TGTGCTAGTGGTTGGCTCGACAGATATAATTCACCCCTCCACTTT.

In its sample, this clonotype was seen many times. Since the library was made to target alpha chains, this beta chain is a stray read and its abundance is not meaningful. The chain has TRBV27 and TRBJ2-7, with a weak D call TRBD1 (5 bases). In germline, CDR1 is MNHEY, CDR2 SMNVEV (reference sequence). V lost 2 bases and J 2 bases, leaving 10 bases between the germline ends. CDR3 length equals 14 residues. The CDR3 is CASSLRQGAYEQYF. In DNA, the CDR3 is TGTGCCAGCAGTTTAAGGCAGGGCGCCTACGAGCAGTACTTC.

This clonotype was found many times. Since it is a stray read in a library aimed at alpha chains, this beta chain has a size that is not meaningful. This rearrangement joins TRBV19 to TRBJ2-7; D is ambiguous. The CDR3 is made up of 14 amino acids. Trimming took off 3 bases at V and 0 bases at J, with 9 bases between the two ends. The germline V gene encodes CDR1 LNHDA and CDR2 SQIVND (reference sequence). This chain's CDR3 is CASSMGGSSYEQYF. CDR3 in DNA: TGTGCCAGTAGTATGGGCGGTAGCTCCTACGAGCAGTACTTC.

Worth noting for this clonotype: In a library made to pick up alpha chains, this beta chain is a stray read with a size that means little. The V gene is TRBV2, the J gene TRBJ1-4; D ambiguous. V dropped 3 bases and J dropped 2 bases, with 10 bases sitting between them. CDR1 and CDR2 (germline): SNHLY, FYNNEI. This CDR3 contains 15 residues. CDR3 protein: CASSEVGLTNEKLFF. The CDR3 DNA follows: TGTGCCAGCAGTGAGGTTGGGCTCACTAATGAAAAACTGTTTTTT.

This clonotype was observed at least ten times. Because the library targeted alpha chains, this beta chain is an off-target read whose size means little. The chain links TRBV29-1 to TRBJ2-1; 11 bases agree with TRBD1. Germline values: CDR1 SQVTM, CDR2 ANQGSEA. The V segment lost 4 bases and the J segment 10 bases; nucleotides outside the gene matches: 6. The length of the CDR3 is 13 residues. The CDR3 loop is CSVVKGTGGEQFF. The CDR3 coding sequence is TGCAGCGTTGTAAAGGGGACAGGGGGAGAGCAGTTCTTC.

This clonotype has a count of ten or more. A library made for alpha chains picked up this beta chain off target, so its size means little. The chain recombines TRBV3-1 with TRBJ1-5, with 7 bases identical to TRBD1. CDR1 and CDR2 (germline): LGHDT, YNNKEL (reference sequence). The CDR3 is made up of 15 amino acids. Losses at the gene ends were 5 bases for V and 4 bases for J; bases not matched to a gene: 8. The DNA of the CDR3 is TGTGCCAGCAGCGAAGGGAGGGGGCAAAATCAGCCCCAGCATTTT. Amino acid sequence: CASSEGRGQNQPQHF.

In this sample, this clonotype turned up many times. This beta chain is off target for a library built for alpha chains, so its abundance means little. This CDR3 reads CASSTTAGTGVDEQFF. In DNA form, the CDR3 reads TGTGCCAGCAGCACAACTGCCGGGACAGGGGTGGATGAGCAGTTCTTC. The J gene is TRBJ2-1, the V gene TRBV6-2 or TRBV6-3; TRBD1 aligns across 10 bases. The germline gives CDR1 MNHEY, CDR2 SVGEGT. The length of the CDR3 is 16 residues. V was pared by 6 bases and J by 8 bases, with 13 bases of the junction left unmatched.

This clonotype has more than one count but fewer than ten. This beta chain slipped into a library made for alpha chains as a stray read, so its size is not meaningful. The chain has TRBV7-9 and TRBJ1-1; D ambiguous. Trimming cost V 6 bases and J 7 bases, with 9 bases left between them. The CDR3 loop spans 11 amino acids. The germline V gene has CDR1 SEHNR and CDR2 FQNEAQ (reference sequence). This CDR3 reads CASRQTLEAFF. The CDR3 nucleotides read TGTGCCAGCAGACAGACACTTGAAGCTTTCTTT. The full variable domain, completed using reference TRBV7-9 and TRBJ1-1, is DTGVSQNPRHKITKRGQNVTFRCDPISEHNRLYWYRQTLGQGPEFLTYFQNEAQLEKSRLLSDRFSAERPKGSFSTLEIQRTEQGDSAMYLCASRQTLEAFFGQGTRLTVV.

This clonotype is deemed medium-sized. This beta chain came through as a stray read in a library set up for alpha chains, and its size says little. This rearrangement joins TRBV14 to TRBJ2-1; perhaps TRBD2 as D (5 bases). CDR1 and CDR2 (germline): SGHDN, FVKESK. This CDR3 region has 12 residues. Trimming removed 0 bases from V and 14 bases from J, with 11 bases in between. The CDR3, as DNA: TGTGCCAGCAGCCAAGATAGGACTGTGAAGTTCTTC. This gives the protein CASSQDRTVKFF.

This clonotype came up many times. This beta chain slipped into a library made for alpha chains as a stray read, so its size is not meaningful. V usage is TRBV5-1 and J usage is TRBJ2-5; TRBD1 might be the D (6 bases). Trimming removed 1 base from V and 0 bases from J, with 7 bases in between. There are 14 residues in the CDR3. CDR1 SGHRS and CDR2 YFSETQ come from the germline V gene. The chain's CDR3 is CASSLQGNQETQYF. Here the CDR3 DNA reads TGCGCCAGCAGCTTGCAGGGGAACCAAGAGACCCAGTACTTC.

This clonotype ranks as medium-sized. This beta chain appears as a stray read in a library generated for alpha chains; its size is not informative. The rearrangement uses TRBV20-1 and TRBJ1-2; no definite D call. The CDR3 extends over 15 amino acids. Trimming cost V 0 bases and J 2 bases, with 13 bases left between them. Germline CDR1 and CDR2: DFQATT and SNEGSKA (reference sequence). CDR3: CSARDEVQANYGYTF. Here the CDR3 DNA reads TGCAGTGCTAGAGATGAGGTGCAAGCCAACTATGGCTACACCTTC.

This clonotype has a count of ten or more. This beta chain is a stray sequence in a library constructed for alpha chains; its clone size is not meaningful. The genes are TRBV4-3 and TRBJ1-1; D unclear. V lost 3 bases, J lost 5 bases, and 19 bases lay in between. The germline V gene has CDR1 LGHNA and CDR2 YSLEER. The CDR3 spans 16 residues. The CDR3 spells CASSHEPLSGDTEAFF. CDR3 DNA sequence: TGCGCCAGCAGCCATGAACCTCTGAGCGGAGATACTGAAGCTTTCTTT.

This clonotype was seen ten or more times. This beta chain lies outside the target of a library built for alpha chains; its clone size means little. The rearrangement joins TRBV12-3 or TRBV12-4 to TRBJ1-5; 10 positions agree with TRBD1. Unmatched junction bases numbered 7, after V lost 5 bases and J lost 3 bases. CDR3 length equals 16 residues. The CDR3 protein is CASSLVGQGNNQPQHF. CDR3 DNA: TGTGCCAGCAGTCTCGTGGGACAGGGGAACAATCAGCCCCAGCATTTT.

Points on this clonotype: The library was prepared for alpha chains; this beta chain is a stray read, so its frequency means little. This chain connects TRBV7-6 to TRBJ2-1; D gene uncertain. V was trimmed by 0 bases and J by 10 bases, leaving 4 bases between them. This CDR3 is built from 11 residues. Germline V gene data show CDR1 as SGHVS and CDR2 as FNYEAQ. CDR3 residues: CASSLAVEQFF. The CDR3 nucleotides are TGTGCCAGCAGCTTAGCGGTGGAGCAGTTCTTC.

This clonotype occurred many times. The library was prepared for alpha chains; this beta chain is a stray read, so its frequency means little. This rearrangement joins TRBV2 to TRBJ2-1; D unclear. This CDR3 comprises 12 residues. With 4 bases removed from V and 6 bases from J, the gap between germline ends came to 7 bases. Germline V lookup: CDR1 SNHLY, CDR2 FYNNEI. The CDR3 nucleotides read TGTGCCAGCAGTGTATCCAGCAATGAGCAGTTCTTC. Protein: CASSVSSNEQFF.

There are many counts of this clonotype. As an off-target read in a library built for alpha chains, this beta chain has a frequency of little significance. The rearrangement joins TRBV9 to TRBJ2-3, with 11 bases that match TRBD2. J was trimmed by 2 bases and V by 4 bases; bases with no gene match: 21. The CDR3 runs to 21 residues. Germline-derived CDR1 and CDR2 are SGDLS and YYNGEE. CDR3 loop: CASSSPIEGLAESPSTDTQYF. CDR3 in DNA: TGTGCCAGCAGCTCACCAATCGAGGGACTAGCGGAAAGCCCATCCACAGATACGCAGTATTTT. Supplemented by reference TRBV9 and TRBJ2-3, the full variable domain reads DSGVTQTPKHLITATGQRVTLRCSPRSGDLSVYWYQQSLDQGLQFLIQYYNGEERAKGNILERFSAQQFPDLHSELNLSSLELGDSALYFCASSSPIEGLAESPSTDTQYFGPGTRLTVL.

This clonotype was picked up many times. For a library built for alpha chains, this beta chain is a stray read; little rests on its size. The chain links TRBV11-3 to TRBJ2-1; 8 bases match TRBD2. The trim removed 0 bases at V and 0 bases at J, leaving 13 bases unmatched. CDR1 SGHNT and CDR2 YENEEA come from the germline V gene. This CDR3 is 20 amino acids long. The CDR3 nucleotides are TGTGCCAGCAGCTTAGATCGCCCCCCGAGCGGGAGAACCTCCTACAATGAGCAGTTCTTC. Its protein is CASSLDRPPSGRTSYNEQFF.

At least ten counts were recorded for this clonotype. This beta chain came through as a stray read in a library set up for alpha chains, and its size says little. CDR3 amino acids: CSSGTGVGETQYF. As DNA, the CDR3 is TGCAGCTCCGGGACAGGGGTGGGAGAGACCCAGTACTTC. This chain joins TRBV29-1 and TRBJ2-5, with 10 bases that match TRBD1. The CDR3 sequence is 13 residues long. Germline V gives CDR1 SQVTM, CDR2 ANQGSEA. V was pared by 8 bases and J by 4 bases, with 7 bases of the junction left unmatched.

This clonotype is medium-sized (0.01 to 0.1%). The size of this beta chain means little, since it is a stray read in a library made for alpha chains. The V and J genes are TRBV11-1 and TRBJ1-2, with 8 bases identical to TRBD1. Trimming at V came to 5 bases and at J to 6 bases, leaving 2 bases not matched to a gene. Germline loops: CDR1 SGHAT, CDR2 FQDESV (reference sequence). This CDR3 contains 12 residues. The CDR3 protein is CASSADRDGYTF. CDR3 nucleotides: TGTGCCAGCAGCGCGGACAGGGATGGCTACACCTTC.

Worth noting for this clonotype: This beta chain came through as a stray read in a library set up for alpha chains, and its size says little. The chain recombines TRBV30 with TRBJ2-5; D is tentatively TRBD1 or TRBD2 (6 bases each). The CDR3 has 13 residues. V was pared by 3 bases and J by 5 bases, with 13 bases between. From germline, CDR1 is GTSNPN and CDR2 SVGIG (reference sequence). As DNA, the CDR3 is TGTGCCTGGAGCCCGGGGGCTTTGGAGACCCAGTACTTC. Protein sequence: CAWSPGALETQYF.

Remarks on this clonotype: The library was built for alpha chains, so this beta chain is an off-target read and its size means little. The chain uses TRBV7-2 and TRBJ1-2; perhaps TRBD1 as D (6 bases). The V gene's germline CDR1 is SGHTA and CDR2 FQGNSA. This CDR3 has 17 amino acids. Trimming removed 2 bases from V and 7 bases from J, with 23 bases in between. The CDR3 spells CASSLWGQGSFYVGYTF. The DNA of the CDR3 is TGTGCCAGCAGCTTATGGGGGCAGGGGTCCTTCTATGTTGGCTACACCTTC.

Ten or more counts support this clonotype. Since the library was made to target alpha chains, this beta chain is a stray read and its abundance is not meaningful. The CDR3 DNA reads TGTGCCAGCAGCCTGGGGACAGGGGCGGAGGCTTTCTTT. Translating gives CASSLGTGAEAFF. The chain couples TRBV7-8 to TRBJ1-1; 10 nucleotides line up with TRBD1. CDR1 is SGHVS, CDR2 FQNEAQ, per germline. The CDR3 runs 13 residues. V was pared by 5 bases and J by 11 bases, with 8 bases of the junction left unmatched.

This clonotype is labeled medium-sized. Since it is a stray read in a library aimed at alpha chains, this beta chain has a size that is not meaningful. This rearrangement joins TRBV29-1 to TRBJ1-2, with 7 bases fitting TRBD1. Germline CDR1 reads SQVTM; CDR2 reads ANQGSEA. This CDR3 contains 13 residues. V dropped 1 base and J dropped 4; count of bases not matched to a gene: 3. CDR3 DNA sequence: TGCAGCGTTGAAGCCGGGGACAGCTATGGCTACACCTTC. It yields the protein CSVEAGDSYGYTF.

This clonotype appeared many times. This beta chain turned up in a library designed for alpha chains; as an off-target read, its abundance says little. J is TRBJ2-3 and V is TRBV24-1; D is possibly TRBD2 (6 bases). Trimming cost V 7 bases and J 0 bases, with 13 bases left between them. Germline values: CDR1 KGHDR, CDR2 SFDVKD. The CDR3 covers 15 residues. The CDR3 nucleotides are TGTGCCACCAGGGCTAGCGACTCTAGCACAGATACGCAGTATTTT. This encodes CATRASDSSTDTQYF.

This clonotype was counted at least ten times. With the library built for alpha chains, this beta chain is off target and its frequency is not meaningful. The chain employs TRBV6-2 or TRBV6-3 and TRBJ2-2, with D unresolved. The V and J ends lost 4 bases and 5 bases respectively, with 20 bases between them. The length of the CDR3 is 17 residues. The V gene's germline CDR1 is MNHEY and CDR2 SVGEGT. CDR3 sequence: CASSSPDEAFGTGELFF. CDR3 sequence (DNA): TGTGCCAGCAGTTCCCCGGACGAGGCGTTTGGAACCGGGGAGCTGTTTTTT.

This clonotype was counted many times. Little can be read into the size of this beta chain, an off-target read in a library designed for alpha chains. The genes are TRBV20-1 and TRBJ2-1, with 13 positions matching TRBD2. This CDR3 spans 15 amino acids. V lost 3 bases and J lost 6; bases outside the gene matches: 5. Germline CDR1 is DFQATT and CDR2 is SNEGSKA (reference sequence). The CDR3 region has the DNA TGCAGTGCTAGCCCAACTAGCGGGAGGGCCAATGAGCAGTTCTTC. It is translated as CSASPTSGRANEQFF.

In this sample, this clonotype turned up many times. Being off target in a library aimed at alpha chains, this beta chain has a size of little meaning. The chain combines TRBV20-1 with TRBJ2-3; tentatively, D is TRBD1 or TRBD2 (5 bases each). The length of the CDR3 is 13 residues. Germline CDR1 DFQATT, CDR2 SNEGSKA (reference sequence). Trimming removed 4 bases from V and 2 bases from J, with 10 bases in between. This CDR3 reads CSATGTNTDTQYF. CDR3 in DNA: TGCAGTGCTACAGGGACGAACACAGATACGCAGTATTTT.

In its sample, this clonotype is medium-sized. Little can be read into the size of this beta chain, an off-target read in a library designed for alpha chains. CDR3 protein: CAISEMTANYGYTF. The DNA of the CDR3 is TGTGCCATCAGTGAAATGACGGCTAACTATGGCTACACCTTC. The chain carries TRBV10-3 and TRBJ1-2; no clear D gene. The CDR3 spans 14 residues. From germline, CDR1 is ENHRY and CDR2 SYGVKD. The V gene lost 3 bases and the J gene lost 0 bases, with 8 bases spanning the gap.

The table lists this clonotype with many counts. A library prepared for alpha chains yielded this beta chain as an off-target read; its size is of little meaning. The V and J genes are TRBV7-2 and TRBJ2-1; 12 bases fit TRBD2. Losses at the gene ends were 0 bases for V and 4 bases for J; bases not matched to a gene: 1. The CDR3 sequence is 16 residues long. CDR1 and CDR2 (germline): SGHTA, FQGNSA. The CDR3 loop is CASSLATSGRYNEQFF. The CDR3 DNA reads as TGTGCCAGCAGCTTAGCTACTAGCGGGAGGTACAATGAGCAGTTCTTC.

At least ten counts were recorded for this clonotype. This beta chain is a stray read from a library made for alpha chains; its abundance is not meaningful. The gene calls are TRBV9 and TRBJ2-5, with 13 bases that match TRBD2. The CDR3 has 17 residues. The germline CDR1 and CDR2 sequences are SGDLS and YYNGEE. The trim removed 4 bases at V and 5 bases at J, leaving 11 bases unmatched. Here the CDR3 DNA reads TGTGCCAGCAGCCCCGGTCAACTAGCGGGAGGGCCGGAGACCCAGTACTTC. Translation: CASSPGQLAGGPETQYF.

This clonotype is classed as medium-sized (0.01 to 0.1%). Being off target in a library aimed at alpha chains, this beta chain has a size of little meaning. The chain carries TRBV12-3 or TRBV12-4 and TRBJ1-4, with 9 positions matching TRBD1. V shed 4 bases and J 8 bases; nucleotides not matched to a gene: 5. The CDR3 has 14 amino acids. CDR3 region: CASSSDRGWEKLFF. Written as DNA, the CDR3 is TGTGCCAGCAGTTCGGACAGGGGATGGGAAAAACTGTTTTTT.